Presented here are 29 T cell receptor beta chains from one specimen sequenced in a study. TCRdb reanalysed the 5' RACE reads using MiXCR and keeps one entry per CDR3 protein. The table shows 60,000 to 65,000 distinct CDR3 sequences, with approximately 23% occurring only once. Sequenced sample: memory CD4+ T cells sorted from a lymph node. As for subset: memory CD4+ T cells, CD4+CD45RO+CD25-. The origin of the receptors is a female donor with breast cancer.

The rearrangement uses TRBV30 and TRBJ2-2; 10 bases fit TRBD1. With 6 bases clipped from V and 9 bases from J, the junction kept 7 bases outside the gene matches. CDR3 length: 13 amino acids. Germline V lookup: CDR1 GTSNPN, CDR2 SVGIG (reference sequence). Written as DNA, the CDR3 is TGTGCCTGCGGGGGACAGGGGACTAGGGAGCTGTTTTTT. Translation: CACGGQGTRELFF.

A note on this clonotype: Without the conserved terminal phenylalanine or tryptophan, this CDR3 likely stems from a read error. Here the CDR3 DNA reads TGTGCCAGCAGCCCAGGTGGTTCACCCCTCCACCTT. As protein: CASSPGGSPLHL. The gene calls are TRBV7-9 and TRBJ1-6; D gene unclear. CDR1 and CDR2 (germline): SEHNR, FQNEAQ (reference sequence). The V and J ends lost 5 bases and 9 bases respectively, with 8 bases between them. This CDR3 spans 12 amino acids.

This clonotype has just a few counts. This rearrangement joins TRBV27 to TRBJ1-2; TRBD1 agrees at 7 bases. The CDR3 loop spans 14 amino acids. Germline CDR1 and CDR2: MNHEY and SMNVEV (reference sequence). Trimming cost V 2 bases and J 2 bases; bases outside gene matches: 2. CDR3 bases: TGTGCCAGCAGTTTAAGGGGGCGAAACTATGGCTACACCTTC. It yields the protein CASSLRGRNYGYTF.

The chain carries TRBV27 and TRBJ1-3, with D possibly TRBD1 on 5 matching bases. This CDR3 has 16 residues. V lost 7 bases and J lost 4, with 20 bases in between. Germline lookup yields CDR1 MNHEY and CDR2 SMNVEV (reference sequence). The CDR3 DNA is TGTGCCAGCACCCCGCCCGACAGATCTCTCGGAAACACCATATATTTT. Its translation is CASTPPDRSLGNTIYF.

CDR3 sequence reads: CSVVGGRQMTEAFF. The DNA of the CDR3 is TGCAGCGTTGTAGGGGGGCGCCAGATGACTGAAGCTTTCTTT. The chain combines TRBV29-1 with TRBJ1-1; D possibly corresponds to TRBD1 (6 bases). The CDR3 extends over 14 amino acids. Germline V gene sequence: CDR1 SQVTM, CDR2 ANQGSEA. V shed 4 bases and J shed 5 bases, with 17 bases lying between them.

In its sample, this clonotype was seen a few times. V is TRBV6-5 and J is TRBJ2-4; perhaps TRBD2 as D (7 bases). The germline CDR1 and CDR2 sequences are MNHEY and SVGAGI. V dropped 6 bases and J dropped 4 bases, with 19 bases sitting between them. The CDR3 extends over 16 amino acids. DNA for the CDR3: TGTGCCAGCAGCACTAGGAGGGGGGGTACAAAAAACATTCAGTACTTC. Amino acids: CASSTRRGGTKNIQYF.

The rearrangement joins TRBV5-1 to TRBJ2-2; 7 bases match TRBD1. The germline gives CDR1 SGHRS, CDR2 YFSETQ. V lost 7 bases and J lost 0; bases outside the gene matches: 3. This CDR3 is 14 amino acids long. CDR3 residues: CASVQGANTGELFF. As DNA, the CDR3 is TGCGCCAGCGTTCAGGGGGCGAACACCGGGGAGCTGTTTTTT.

This rearrangement joins TRBV14 to TRBJ1-1; TRBD1 aligns across 7 bases. V gave up 1 base and J gave up 4 bases; unmatched junction bases: 6. Germline V CDR1 and CDR2: SGHDN, FVKESK. CDR3 size: 15 residues. Here the CDR3 DNA reads TGTGCCAGCAGCCAAGTATACAGGGGAGGCACTGAAGCTTTCTTT. It encodes CASSQVYRGGTEAFF.

There are a few counts of this clonotype. CDR3 DNA sequence: TGCGCCAGCAGTCCTTTGGGCAAAAACATTCAGTACTTC. This translates into CASSPLGKNIQYF. This chain uses TRBV4-1 with TRBJ2-4, with D uncertain. The CDR3 spans 13 residues. In germline, CDR1 is MGHRA, CDR2 YSYEKL. Trimming left V 6 bases short and J 3 bases short, with 9 bases between.

This clonotype was observed a few times. V is TRBV20-1 and J is TRBJ1-5; no definite D call. CDR1 and CDR2 (germline): DFQATT, SNEGSKA (reference sequence). The V end was cut by 2 bases, the J end by 6 bases, with 14 bases between. This CDR3 region has 14 residues. Here the CDR3 reads CSARQAGGRQPQHF. The CDR3 DNA reads TGCAGTGCTAGACAAGCAGGCGGGCGTCAGCCCCAGCATTTT.

V gene TRBV9 combines with J gene TRBJ2-6; D not resolved. This CDR3 is built from 15 residues. Germline V gene lookup returns CDR1 SGDLS and CDR2 YYNGEE. The V end was cut by 0 bases, the J end by 1 base, with 5 bases between. CDR3 bases: TGTGCCAGCAGCGTAGTAACTTCTGGGGCCAACGTCCTGACTTTC. Protein product: CASSVVTSGANVLTF.

There are many counts of this clonotype. The gene calls are TRBV7-2 and TRBJ2-3; D uncertain. The length of the CDR3 is 14 residues. V shed 5 bases and J shed 0 bases, with 9 bases lying between them. CDR1 SGHTA and CDR2 FQGNSA come from the germline V gene. This CDR3 is CASSPPGSTDTQYF. The CDR3 nucleotides read TGTGCCAGCAGCCCACCTGGCAGCACAGATACGCAGTATTTT.

The chain employs TRBV5-1 and TRBJ1-6; TRBD1 matches 8 bases. The trim removed 4 bases at V and 5 bases at J, leaving 5 bases unmatched. Per the germline V gene, CDR1 is SGHRS and CDR2 is YFSETQ. CDR3 length: 15 residues. CDR3 DNA sequence: TGCGCCAGCAGCGACCAGGACAGGGATAATTCACCCCTCCACTTT. This codes for CASSDQDRDNSPLHF.

This chain joins TRBV20-1 and TRBJ1-2, with 8 bases fitting TRBD1. After removal of 3 bases from V and 4 bases from J, the junction contained 13 bases not matched to a gene. This CDR3 spans 16 amino acids. The germline CDR1 and CDR2 sequences are DFQATT and SNEGSKA (reference sequence). For the CDR3, the DNA is TGCAGTGCTAGGGACAGGGAGAATACCCTTAGCTATGGCTACACCTTC. Translation: CSARDRENTLSYGYTF.

In its sample, this clonotype was seen once. An end of the junction differs from the germline gene, which may be a read error. V and J are TRBV5-6 and TRBJ2-1; D remains unclear. The CDR3 loop spans 18 amino acids. Germline-derived CDR1 and CDR2 are SGHDT and YYEEEE. The CDR3 is CASSLGSHAPYSYSEQFF. CDR3 in DNA: TGTGCCAGCAGCTTGGGTTCCCACGCCCCTTACTCCTACAGTGAGCAGTTCTTC.

This clonotype came up a few times. The CDR3 here is CASSQPEETQYF. In DNA, the CDR3 is TGCGCCAGCAGCCAGCCGGAAGAGACCCAGTACTTC. The gene calls are TRBV5-1 and TRBJ2-5, with D unresolved. The V gene's germline CDR1 is SGHRS and CDR2 YFSETQ. This CDR3 has 12 amino acids. Deletions cut 4 bases from V and 3 bases from J, with 7 bases between.

This clonotype appeared once. Compared with germline, one end of the junction differs, possibly owing to a read error. This rearrangement joins TRBV6-5 to TRBJ2-2; the D gene could be TRBD1 or TRBD2 (5 bases each). From germline, CDR1 is MNHEY and CDR2 SVGAGI. The CDR3 contains 14 residues. The CDR3 region is CASCRDPNTGELLF. CDR3 nucleotide sequence: TGTGCCAGCTGCAGGGACCCAAACACCGGGGAGCTGCTTTTT.

This clonotype appeared a few times. The V and J genes are TRBV4-2 and TRBJ1-2; D gene ambiguous. V was cut by 0 bases and J by 4 bases, with 6 bases left in between. CDR1 and CDR2 (germline): LGHNA, YNFKEQ. The CDR3 loop spans 13 amino acids. In nucleotides, the CDR3 is TGTGCCAGCAGCCAAGAGGAAGCCTATGGCTACACCTTC. Translated: CASSQEEAYGYTF.

This chain joins TRBV9 and TRBJ2-3; TRBD1 might be the D (6 bases). Trimming left V 4 bases short and J 3 bases short, with 18 bases between. The CDR3 sequence is 16 residues long. Germline CDR1 reads SGDLS; CDR2 reads YYNGEE. DNA for the CDR3: TGTGCCAGCAGCTCCTTGACAGGCCTGGGGACAGATACGCAGTATTTT. Amino acid sequence: CASSSLTGLGTDTQYF.

This clonotype has more than one count but fewer than ten. V and J are TRBV20-1 and TRBJ1-2; possibly TRBD1 for D (5 bases). The CDR3 has 14 amino acids. V dropped 1 base and J dropped 12 bases, with 21 bases sitting between them. Germline CDR1 is DFQATT and CDR2 is SNEGSKA (reference sequence). The CDR3 nucleotides read TGCAGTGCTAGAGCCGTATCAGGGTCCCTAGTCCACACCTTC. Translation gives CSARAVSGSLVHTF.

In its sample, this clonotype was seen many times. The chain recombines TRBV5-1 with TRBJ1-1; perhaps TRBD1 as D (5 bases). This CDR3 contains 15 residues. V was pared by 2 bases and J by 3 bases, with 14 bases between. The germline V gene encodes CDR1 SGHRS and CDR2 YFSETQ. The CDR3 sequence: CASSFYAVGDTEAFF. The CDR3 bases are TGCGCCAGCAGCTTCTACGCAGTGGGGGACACTGAAGCTTTCTTT.

The V call is TRBV20-1, the J call TRBJ2-3, with a possible D match to TRBD2 (7 bases). Germline-derived CDR1 and CDR2 are DFQATT and SNEGSKA (reference sequence). The CDR3 consists of 15 residues. V gave up 2 bases and J gave up 0 bases, with 12 bases separating them. CDR3 region: CSARPRGGSTDTQYF. CDR3 bases: TGCAGTGCTAGACCTAGGGGGGGTAGCACAGATACGCAGTATTTT.

The chain has TRBV5-4 and TRBJ1-1, with TRBD1 as a possible D gene (5 bases). V dropped 0 bases and J dropped 5 bases, with 11 bases sitting between them. CDR1 SGHNT and CDR2 YYREEE come from the germline V gene (reference sequence). The CDR3 runs to 14 residues. The CDR3 coding sequence is TGTGCCAGCAGCTTGGAGGCAGGGAAGACTGAAGCTTTCTTT. Translated, it gives CASSLEAGKTEAFF.

V gene TRBV6-2 or TRBV6-3 combines with J gene TRBJ2-7, with 10 bases identical to TRBD1. Trimming at V came to 6 bases and at J to 5 bases, leaving 10 bases not matched to a gene. Per germline, CDR1 MNHEY and CDR2 SVGEGT. This CDR3 region has 15 residues. The CDR3 sequence is CASSKPGQGLHEQYF. In DNA form, the CDR3 reads TGTGCCAGCAGCAAGCCGGGACAGGGGTTACACGAGCAGTACTTC.

This clonotype was counted between two and nine times. The rearrangement joins TRBV3-1 to TRBJ2-3; D gene uncertain. This CDR3 has 13 residues. Trimming shortened V by 0 bases and J by 5 bases, and 6 bases separated the two germline ends. CDR1 and CDR2 from the germline V gene are LGHDT and YNNKEL (reference sequence). CDR3 sequence reads: CASSQDLEDTQYF. The CDR3 DNA reads as TGTGCCAGCAGCCAAGATCTAGAAGATACGCAGTATTTT.

This clonotype was seen at least ten times. The rearrangement uses TRBV6-2 or TRBV6-3 and TRBJ1-2, with D maybe TRBD1 (5 bases). CDR1 is MNHEY and CDR2 is SVGEGT in the germline V gene. The ends were cut back, 6 bases at V and 8 bases at J, with 22 bases in the middle. The CDR3 totals 15 residues. CDR3 protein: CASSNQDIPMTGYTF. CDR3 sequence (DNA): TGTGCCAGCAGCAACCAGGACATTCCCATGACCGGCTACACCTTC.

V is TRBV5-6 and J is TRBJ2-1; weak D call: TRBD2 (6 bases). Germline assignment: CDR1 SGHDT and CDR2 YYEEEE. This CDR3 spans 15 amino acids. Trimming took off 4 bases at V and 9 bases at J, with 20 bases between the two ends. CDR3 sequence: CASSTWTGVVIEQFF. In DNA form, the CDR3 reads TGTGCCAGCAGCACATGGACGGGGGTTGTGATTGAGCAGTTCTTC.

There are a few counts of this clonotype. The J gene is TRBJ2-7, the V gene TRBV7-9, with 8 bases lining up with TRBD1. This CDR3 comprises 13 residues. The germline V gene has CDR1 SEHNR and CDR2 FQNEAQ (reference sequence). Losses at the gene ends were 5 bases for V and 5 bases for J; bases not matched to a gene: 5. The CDR3 region has the DNA TGTGCCAGCAGCCGACAGGGGTGGGACGAGCAGTACTTC. The encoded protein is CASSRQGWDEQYF. Combining the CDR3 with reference TRBV7-9 and TRBJ2-7 gives the whole variable domain DTGVSQNPRHKITKRGQNVTFRCDPISEHNRLYWYRQTLGQGPEFLTYFQNEAQLEKSRLLSDRFSAERPKGSFSTLEIQRTEQGDSAMYLCASSRQGWDEQYFGPGTRLTVT.

The table lists this clonotype with a count of one. The CDR3 nucleotides are TGCAGTGCTCAGCCGGACGCCGGGGTAGAGACCCAGTACTTC. Protein: CSAQPDAGVETQYF. The chain carries TRBV20-1 and TRBJ2-5; TRBD2 might be the D (5 bases). Per the germline V gene, CDR1 is DFQATT and CDR2 is SNEGSKA (reference sequence). Trimming cost V 5 bases and J 4 bases, with 17 bases left between them. The CDR3 runs to 14 residues.